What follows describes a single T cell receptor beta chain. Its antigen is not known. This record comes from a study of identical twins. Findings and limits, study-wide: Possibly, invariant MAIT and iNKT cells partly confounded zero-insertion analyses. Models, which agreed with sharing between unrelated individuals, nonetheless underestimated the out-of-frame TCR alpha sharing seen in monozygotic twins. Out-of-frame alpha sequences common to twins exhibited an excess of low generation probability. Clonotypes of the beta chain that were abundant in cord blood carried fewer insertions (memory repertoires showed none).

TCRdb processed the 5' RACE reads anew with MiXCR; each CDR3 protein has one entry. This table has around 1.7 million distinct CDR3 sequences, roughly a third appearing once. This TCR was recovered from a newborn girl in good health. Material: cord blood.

The CDR3 loop reads CSASLGTANTGELFF. The CDR3 DNA is TGCAGTGCTAGCCTCGGGACGGCGAACACCGGGGAGCTGTTTTTT. V and J are TRBV20-1 and TRBJ2-2; tentatively, D is TRBD1 or TRBD2 (5 bases each). Germline CDR1 DFQATT, CDR2 SNEGSKA (reference sequence). V lost 3 bases, J lost 0 bases, and 11 bases lay in between. The CDR3 spans 15 residues.